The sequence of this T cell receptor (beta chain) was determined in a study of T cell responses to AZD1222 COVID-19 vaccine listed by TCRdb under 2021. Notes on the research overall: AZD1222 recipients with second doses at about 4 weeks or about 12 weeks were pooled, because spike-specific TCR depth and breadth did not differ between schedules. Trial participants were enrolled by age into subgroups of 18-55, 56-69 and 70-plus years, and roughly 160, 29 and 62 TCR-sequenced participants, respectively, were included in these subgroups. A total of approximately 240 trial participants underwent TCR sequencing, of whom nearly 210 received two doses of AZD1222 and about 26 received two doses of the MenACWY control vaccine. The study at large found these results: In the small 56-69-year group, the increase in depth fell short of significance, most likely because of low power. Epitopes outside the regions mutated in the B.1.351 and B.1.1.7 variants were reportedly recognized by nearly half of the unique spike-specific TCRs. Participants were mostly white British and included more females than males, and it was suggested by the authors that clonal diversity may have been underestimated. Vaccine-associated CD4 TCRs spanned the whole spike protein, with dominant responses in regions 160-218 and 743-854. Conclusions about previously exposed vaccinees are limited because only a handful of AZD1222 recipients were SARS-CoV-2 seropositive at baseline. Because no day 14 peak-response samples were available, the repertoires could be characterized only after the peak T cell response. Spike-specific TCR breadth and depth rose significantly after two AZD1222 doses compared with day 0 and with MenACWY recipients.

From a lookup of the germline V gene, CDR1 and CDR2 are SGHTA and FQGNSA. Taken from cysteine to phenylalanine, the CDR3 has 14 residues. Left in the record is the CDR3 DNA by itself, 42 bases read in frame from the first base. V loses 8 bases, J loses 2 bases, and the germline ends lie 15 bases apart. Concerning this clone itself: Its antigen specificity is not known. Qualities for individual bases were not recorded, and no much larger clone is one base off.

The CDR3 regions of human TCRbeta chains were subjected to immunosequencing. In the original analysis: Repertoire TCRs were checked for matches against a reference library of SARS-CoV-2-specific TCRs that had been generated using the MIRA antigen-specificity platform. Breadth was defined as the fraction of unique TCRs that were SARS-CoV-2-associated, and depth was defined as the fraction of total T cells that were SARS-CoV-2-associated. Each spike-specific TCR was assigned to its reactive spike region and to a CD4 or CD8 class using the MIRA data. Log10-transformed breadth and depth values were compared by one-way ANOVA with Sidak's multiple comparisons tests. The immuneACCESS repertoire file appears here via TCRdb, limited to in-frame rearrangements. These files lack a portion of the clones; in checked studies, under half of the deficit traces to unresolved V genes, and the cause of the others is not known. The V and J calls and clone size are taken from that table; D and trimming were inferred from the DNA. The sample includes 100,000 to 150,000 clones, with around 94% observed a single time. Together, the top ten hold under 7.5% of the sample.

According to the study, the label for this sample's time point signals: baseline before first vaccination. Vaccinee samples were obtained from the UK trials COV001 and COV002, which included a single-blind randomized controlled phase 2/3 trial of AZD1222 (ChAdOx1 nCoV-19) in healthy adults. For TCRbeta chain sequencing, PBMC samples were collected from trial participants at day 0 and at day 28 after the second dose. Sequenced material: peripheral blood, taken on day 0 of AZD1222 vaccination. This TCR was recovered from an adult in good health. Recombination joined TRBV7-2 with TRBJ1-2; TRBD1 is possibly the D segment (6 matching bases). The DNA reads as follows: TGTGCCAGCCTGAGGGGGGCAGGGAACTATGGCTACACCTTC. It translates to CASLRGAGNYGYTF.